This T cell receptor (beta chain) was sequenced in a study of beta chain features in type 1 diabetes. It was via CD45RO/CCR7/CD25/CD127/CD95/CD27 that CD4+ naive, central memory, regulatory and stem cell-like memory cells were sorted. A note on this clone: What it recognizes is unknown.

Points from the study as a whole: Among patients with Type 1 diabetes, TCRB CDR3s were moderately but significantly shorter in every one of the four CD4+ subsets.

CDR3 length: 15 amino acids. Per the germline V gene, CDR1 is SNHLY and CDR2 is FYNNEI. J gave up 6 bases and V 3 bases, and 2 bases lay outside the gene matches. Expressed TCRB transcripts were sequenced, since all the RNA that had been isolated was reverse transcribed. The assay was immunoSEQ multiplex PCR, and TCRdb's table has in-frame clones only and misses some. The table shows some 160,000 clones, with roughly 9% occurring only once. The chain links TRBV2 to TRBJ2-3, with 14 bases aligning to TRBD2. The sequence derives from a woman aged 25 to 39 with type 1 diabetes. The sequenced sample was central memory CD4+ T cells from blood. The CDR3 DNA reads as TGTGCCAGCAGTGAGGGACTAGCGGGAGTTGATACGCAGTATTTT. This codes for CASSEGLAGVDTQYF.